This T cell receptor (beta chain) stems from a study of blood T cell repertoires in COVID-19. Overall study context: Sites across the United States, Italy and Spain contributed samples from acute and convalescent COVID-19. Sources were T cells, B-cell-depleted T cells, or PBMCs; the material itself was cDNA or gDNA.

Authors' methods: Reference gene primer amplification yielded estimated nucleated cell counts. TCRdb keeps only in-frame clones here, not all; method: immunoSEQ multiplex PCR. V, J and clone size reflect that table, while D and trimming were determined from the DNA. The table includes about 240,000 clones, 86% detected once. Specimen: peripheral blood. The receptor's source is a woman between 25 and 40 years old who had recovered from COVID-19.

CDR3 bases: TGTGCCACCAGCAATCCCGCGACAGGGTCCAATGAGCAGTTCTTC. Protein: CATSNPATGSNEQFF. The rearrangement uses TRBV15 and TRBJ2-1; 7 positions agree with TRBD1. There are 15 residues in the CDR3. From germline, CDR1 is LNHNV and CDR2 YYDKDF (reference sequence). Losses at the gene ends were 4 bases for V and 6 bases for J; bases not matched to a gene: 9.